The subject of this entry is one TCR beta chain. The target antigen is unknown. TCRdb redid the calling of the reads with MiXCR, one entry per CDR3 protein. The top ten hold 50% to 65% of the sample, which has tens of thousands of distinct CDR3 sequences, around 28% seen once. This sample was taken from a study of T cell repertoires in cytomegalovirus infection. Study details: Indicated by public TCR beta signatures were CMV infection and matching HLA type.

Germline V CDR1 and CDR2: MNHEY, SVGAGI. Between the trimmed V and J ends, which lost 0 bases and 2 bases, there was a span of 3 bases. The CDR3 covers 13 residues. General study results and limits: HLA-C-restricted CMV clonotypes gave the most frequent clonotype in two of eight donors. Cumulative public TCR beta family frequency identified carriers of CMV plus the relevant HLA.

The TCR sequence derives from a human donor in good health (CMV status not recorded). Some clones in this sample may be carry-over from other donors' samples. This chain joins TRBV6-5 and TRBJ2-3; D is unresolved. The sample here was CD8+ T cells from cultured PBMCs, taken from culture after CMV antigen stimulation. CDR3: CASSYSDTDTQYF. The CDR3 coding sequence is TGTGCCAGCAGTTACTCGGACACAGATACGCAGTATTTT.